This T cell receptor (beta chain) was identified during a study of blood T cell repertoires in COVID-19. Study as a whole: The United States, Italy and Spain provided the acute and convalescent COVID-19 samples.

Per the authors' pipeline: Nucleated cell counts were estimated from reference gene primer amplification. TCRdb's copy holds only in-frame clones and misses some; the assay was immunoSEQ multiplex PCR. V and J calls and clone size are as listed in that table; D and trimming were resolved from the DNA. The table includes about 6,700 clones, over 75% detected once. V trimming: 2 bases; J trimming: 9 bases; junction bases outside the gene matches: 12. The CDR3 consists of 16 residues. The germline gives CDR1 SGHRS, CDR2 YFSETQ. This TCR was recovered from a human donor in a cohort sampled during active COVID-19. V usage is TRBV5-1 and J usage is TRBJ2-1; TRBD1 aligns across 9 bases. Material: peripheral blood. In DNA, the CDR3 is TGCGCCAGCAGCTTAGGACAGGGGCTCTCCCTTGGTGAGCAGTTCTTC. It yields the protein CASSLGQGLSLGEQFF.